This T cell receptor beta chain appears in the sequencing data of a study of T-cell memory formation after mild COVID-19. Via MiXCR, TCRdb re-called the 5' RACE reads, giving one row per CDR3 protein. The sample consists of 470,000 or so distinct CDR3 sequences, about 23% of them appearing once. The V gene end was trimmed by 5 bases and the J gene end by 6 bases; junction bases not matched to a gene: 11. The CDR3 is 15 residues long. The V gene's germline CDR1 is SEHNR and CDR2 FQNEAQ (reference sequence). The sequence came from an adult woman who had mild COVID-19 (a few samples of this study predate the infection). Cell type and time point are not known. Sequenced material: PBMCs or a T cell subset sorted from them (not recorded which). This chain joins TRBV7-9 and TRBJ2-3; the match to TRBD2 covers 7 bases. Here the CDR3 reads CASSPRRGDRDTQYF. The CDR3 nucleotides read TGTGCCAGCAGCCCCCGACGGGGGGATAGGGATACGCAGTATTTT. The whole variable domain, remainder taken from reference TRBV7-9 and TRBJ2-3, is DTGVSQNPRHKITKRGQNVTFRCDPISEHNRLYWYRQTLGQGPEFLTYFQNEAQLEKSRLLSDRFSAERPKGSFSTLEIQRTEQGDSAMYLCASSPRRGDRDTQYFGPGTRLTVL.